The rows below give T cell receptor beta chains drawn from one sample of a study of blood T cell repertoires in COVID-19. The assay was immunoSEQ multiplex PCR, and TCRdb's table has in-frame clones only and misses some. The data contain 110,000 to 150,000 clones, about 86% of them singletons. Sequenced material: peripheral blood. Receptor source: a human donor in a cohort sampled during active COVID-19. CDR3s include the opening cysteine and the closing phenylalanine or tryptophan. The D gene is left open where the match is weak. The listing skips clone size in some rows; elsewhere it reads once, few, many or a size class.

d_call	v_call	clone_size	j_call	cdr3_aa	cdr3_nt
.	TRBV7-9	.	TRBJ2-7	CASTLTGNSYEQYF	TGTGCCAGCACCTTGACAGGCAACTCCTACGAGCAGTACTTC
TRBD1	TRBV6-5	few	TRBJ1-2	CASRDPSTGGYGYTF	TGTGCCAGCAGGGATCCCTCGACAGGGGGCTATGGCTACACCTTC
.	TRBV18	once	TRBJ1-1	CASSSLDTLNTEAFF	TGTGCCAGCTCATCACTGGACACATTAAACACTGAAGCTTTCTTT
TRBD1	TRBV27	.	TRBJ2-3	CASSVHPTGIGTDTQYF	TGTGCCAGCAGTGTACACCCGACAGGGATAGGCACAGATACGCAGTATTTT
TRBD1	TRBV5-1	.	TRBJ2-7	CASSAMTGSYEQYF	TGCGCCAGCAGCGCCATGACAGGGAGTTACGAGCAGTACTTC
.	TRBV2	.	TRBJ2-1	CASSDVAGYNEQFF	TGTGCCAGCAGTGATGTGGCGGGATACAATGAGCAGTTCTTC
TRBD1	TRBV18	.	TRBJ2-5	CASSPPGQRETQYF	TGTGCCAGCTCACCCCCGGGACAGAGAGAGACCCAGTACTTC
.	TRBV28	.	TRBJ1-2	CASSHRAQGGYTF	TGTGCCAGCAGCCACAGGGCACAAGGGGGCTACACCTTC
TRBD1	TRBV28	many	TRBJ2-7	CASRPGTGDSYEQYF	TGTGCCAGCAGACCCGGGACAGGGGATTCCTACGAGCAGTACTTC
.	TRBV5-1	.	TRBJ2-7	CASSLIGGEQYF	TGCGCCAGCAGCTTGATCGGGGGCGAGCAGTACTTC
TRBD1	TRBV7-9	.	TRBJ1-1	CASSFTDRGDTEAFF	TGTGCCAGCAGCTTTACGGACAGGGGGGACACTGAAGCTTTCTTT
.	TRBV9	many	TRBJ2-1	CASSAGQGGSNEQFF	TGTGCCAGCAGCGCCGGACAGGGAGGGAGCAATGAGCAGTTCTTC
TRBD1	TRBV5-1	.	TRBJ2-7	CASRRAGQGFDEQYF	TGCGCCAGCAGGAGGGCCGGACAGGGGTTCGACGAGCAGTACTTC
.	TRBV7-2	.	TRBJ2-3	CASSLMKRPQSWYF	TGTGCCAGCAGCTTAATGAAGCGGCCACAGAGCTGGTATTTT
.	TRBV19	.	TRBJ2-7	CASSIGTSTYEQYF	TGTGCCAGTAGTATAGGGACTTCCACATACGAGCAGTACTTC
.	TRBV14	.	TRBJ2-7	CASSQAPTGLQYF	TGTGCCAGCAGCCAAGCCCCCACGGGTTTGCAGTACTTC
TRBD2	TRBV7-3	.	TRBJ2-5	CASSLKGGTSGSLETQYF	TGTGCCAGCAGCTTAAAAGGAGGGACTAGCGGGAGTCTAGAGACCCAGTACTTC
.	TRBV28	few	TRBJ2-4	CASSRTTRPIAKNIQYF	TGTGCCAGCAGTCGAACGACTAGACCCATAGCCAAAAACATTCAGTACTTC
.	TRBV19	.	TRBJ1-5	CASSIGGVYSNQPQHF	TGTGCCAGTAGTATAGGGGGGGTTTATAGCAATCAGCCCCAGCATTTT
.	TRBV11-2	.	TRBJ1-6	CASSSSRGERNSPLHF	TGTGCCAGCAGCTCCAGTAGAGGAGAACGGAATTCACCCCTCCACTTT
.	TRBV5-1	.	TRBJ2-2	CASRRGNTGELFF	TGCGCCAGCCGGCGGGGAAACACCGGGGAGCTGTTTTTT
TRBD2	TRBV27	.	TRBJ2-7	CASSLRLAWSYEQYF	TGTGCCAGCAGTTTAAGACTAGCGTGGTCCTACGAGCAGTACTTC
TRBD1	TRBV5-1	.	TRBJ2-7	CASSGNRGTTYEQYF	TGCGCCAGCAGCGGAAACAGGGGTACCACCTACGAGCAGTACTTC
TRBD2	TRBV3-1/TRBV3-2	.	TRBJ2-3	CASTPSSGRAGTDTQYF	TGTGCCAGCACCCCTTCTAGCGGGAGAGCGGGAACAGATACGCAGTATTTT
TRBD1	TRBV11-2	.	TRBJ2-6	CASSQGAGGANVLTF	TGTGCCAGCAGCCAGGGGGCGGGTGGGGCCAACGTCCTGACTTTC
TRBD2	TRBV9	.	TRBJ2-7	CASSEGTSGEQYF	TGTGCCAGCAGCGAGGGGACTAGCGGCGAGCAGTACTTC
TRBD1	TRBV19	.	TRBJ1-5	CASSFRTGFSNQPQHF	TGTGCCAGTAGTTTTAGGACAGGTTTTAGCAATCAGCCCCAGCATTTT
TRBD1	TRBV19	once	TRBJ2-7	CASSMGTGAYEQYF	TGTGCCAGTAGTATGGGGACAGGGGCCTACGAGCAGTACTTC
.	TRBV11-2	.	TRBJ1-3	CASSSYKGRDSGNTIYF	TGTGCCAGCAGCTCCTACAAGGGGAGGGACTCTGGAAACACCATATATTTT
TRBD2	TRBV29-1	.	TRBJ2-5	CSAQEGLAGIQETQYF	TGCAGCGCGCAAGAGGGGCTAGCGGGAATCCAAGAGACCCAGTACTTC
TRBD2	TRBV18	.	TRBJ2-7	CASSPRGKVAGVVGNYEQYF	TGTGCCAGCTCACCGCGGGGAAAGGTAGCGGGAGTTGTAGGTAACTACGAGCAGTACTTC
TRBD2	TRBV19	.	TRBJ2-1	CASSIPSGRALNEQFF	TGTGCCAGTAGTATCCCTAGCGGGAGGGCCCTCAATGAGCAGTTCTTC
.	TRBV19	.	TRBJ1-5	CASSIARVARNQPQHF	TGTGCCAGTAGTATAGCGAGGGTAGCGCGCAATCAGCCCCAGCATTTT
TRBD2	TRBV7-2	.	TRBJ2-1	CASSFWAGGPNNEQFF	TGTGCCAGCTCCTTTTGGGCGGGAGGGCCTAACAATGAGCAGTTCTTC
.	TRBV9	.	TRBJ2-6	CASSVQGPPISGANVLTF	TGTGCCAGCAGCGTACAGGGGCCTCCAATCTCTGGGGCCAACGTCCTGACTTTC
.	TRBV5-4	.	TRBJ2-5	CASSLSGQRETQYF	TGTGCCAGCAGCTTGTCAGGGCAGAGAGAGACCCAGTACTTC
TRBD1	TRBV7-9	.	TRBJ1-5	CASSGQGTGNQPQHF	TGTGCCAGCAGCGGACAGGGGACGGGCAATCAGCCCCAGCATTTT
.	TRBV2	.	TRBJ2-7	CASHTGTRYEQYF	TGTGCCAGCCACACCGGGACACGCTACGAGCAGTACTTC
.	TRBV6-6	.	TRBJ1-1	CASKPPRGGNTEAFF	TGTGCCAGCAAGCCCCCCCGGGGGGGGAACACTGAAGCTTTCTTT
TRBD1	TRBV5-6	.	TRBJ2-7	CASSFETGIGEQYF	TGTGCCAGCAGCTTCGAGACAGGGATCGGGGAGCAGTACTTC
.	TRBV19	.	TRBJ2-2	CASKLYRNTGELFF	TGTGCCAGTAAGCTGTACAGAAACACCGGGGAGCTGTTTTTT
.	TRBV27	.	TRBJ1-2	CASSLWQGNGYTF	TGTGCCAGCAGTTTATGGCAGGGTAACGGCTACACCTTC
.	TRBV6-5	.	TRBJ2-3	CASSSLLTGIQDTQYF	TGTGCCAGCAGTTCTTTGCTGACAGGTATTCAAGATACGCAGTATTTT
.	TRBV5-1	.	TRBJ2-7	CASSLAGGSASYEQYF	TGCGCCAGCAGCTTGGCCGGGGGTAGCGCCTCCTACGAGCAGTACTTC
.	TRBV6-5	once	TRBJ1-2	CASSSRQAQLSYGYTF	TGTGCCAGCAGTTCCCGACAGGCCCAGCTTTCCTATGGCTACACCTTC
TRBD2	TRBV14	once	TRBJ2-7	CASSLRPGLASSYEQYF	TGTGCCAGCAGCCTTCGCCCGGGACTAGCGAGCTCCTACGAGCAGTACTTC
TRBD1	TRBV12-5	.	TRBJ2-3	CASGLTGGATDTQYF	TGTGCTAGTGGTTTGACAGGGGGCGCGACAGATACGCAGTATTTT